A single sample is the source of the 11 T cell receptor beta chains below, sequenced in a study of T cells in Graves' hyperthyroidism and ophthalmopathy. Amplified TCR beta CDR3 regions derived from RNA transcripts. HTBI primers were used for first-round RT-PCR of the TCR CDR3. One entry per CDR3 protein results from TCRdb running MiXCR on the multiplex PCR reads. The table lists around 560,000 distinct CDR3 sequences, approximately 15% of them singletons. Sequenced sample: blood. All receptors come from a woman aged 18-29 years with Graves' hyperthyroidism.

This clonotype showed up just a few times. This chain links TRBV27 with TRBJ2-5; the D gene could be TRBD1 or TRBD2 (5 bases each). Germline V gene sequence: CDR1 MNHEY, CDR2 SMNVEV (reference sequence). V lost 6 bases to trimming and J lost 5 bases, with 16 bases between them. The CDR3 has 14 residues. The DNA for the CDR3 is TGTGCCAGCAGGGGGACGAGAGGTTTGGAGACCCAGTACTTC. This encodes CASRGTRGLETQYF.

This clonotype was counted at least ten times. V is TRBV3-1 and J is TRBJ2-7; 9 bases map to TRBD1. The CDR3 is 14 residues long. V shed 8 bases and J 2 bases; nucleotides not matched to a gene: 7. Germline CDR1 LGHDT, CDR2 YNNKEL (reference sequence). The CDR3 sequence: CASQPGQGAYEQYF. CDR3 nucleotide sequence: TGTGCCAGCCAACCGGGACAGGGTGCCTACGAGCAGTACTTC.

There are many counts of this clonotype. The V and J genes are TRBV27 and TRBJ1-1; D may be TRBD1 (5 bases). In germline, CDR1 is MNHEY, CDR2 SMNVEV (reference sequence). The V end was cut by 7 bases, the J end by 10 bases, with 22 bases between. The CDR3 has 14 amino acids. The CDR3 here is CASTTAAGLVGAFF. The CDR3 DNA reads as TGTGCCAGCACGACAGCTGCGGGCCTGGTGGGAGCTTTCTTT.

This clonotype was detected ten times or more. This chain links TRBV28 with TRBJ1-1; D is unresolved. Germline V CDR1 and CDR2: MDHEN, SYDVKM. The V and J ends lost 2 bases and 2 bases respectively, with 6 bases between them. CDR3 length: 13 residues. As DNA, the CDR3 is TGTGCCAGCAGTTTAAAGTCTAACACTGAAGCTTTCTTT. Protein: CASSLKSNTEAFF.

Details on this clonotype: A much bigger clone sits one base away, suggesting this may be a read error. The chain combines TRBV20-1 with TRBJ2-1, with TRBD1 as a possible D gene (6 bases). The J call may be wrong; the DNA end is better matched by TRBJ2-7. The CDR3 runs to 14 residues. CDR1 is DFQATT, CDR2 SNEGSKA, per germline (reference sequence). The DNA for the CDR3 is TGCAGTGCTAGGTTACAGGGCACCTACAATGAGCAGTACTTC. This codes for CSARLQGTYNEQYF.

This clonotype has a handful of counts. CDR3 coding DNA: TGTGCCAGCAGCCTGTGGACAGGCTTCCGCACAGATACGCAGTATTTT. This translates into CASSLWTGFRTDTQYF. The J gene is TRBJ2-3, the V gene TRBV14; 7 nucleotides agree with TRBD1. J gave up 1 base and V 4 bases, and 8 bases lay outside the gene matches. Germline CDR1 SGHDN, CDR2 FVKESK. This CDR3 contains 16 residues.

V is TRBV6-1 and J is TRBJ1-1; TRBD1 matches 11 bases. CDR1 is MNHNS and CDR2 is SASEGT in the germline V gene. V shed 7 bases, J shed 7 bases, and the junction held 5 bases outside the gene matches. The length of the CDR3 is 13 residues. The CDR3 loop reads CASTGTGGVEAFF. CDR3 in DNA: TGTGCCAGCACCGGGACAGGGGGTGTTGAAGCTTTCTTT.

This clonotype was recorded at least ten times. CDR3 sequence: CASSLKAIENTGELFF. The CDR3 coding sequence is TGTGCCAGCAGTTTAAAAGCGATCGAGAACACCGGGGAGCTGTTTTTT. The V and J genes are TRBV12-3 or TRBV12-4 and TRBJ2-2; D gene uncertain. V lost 2 bases and J 1 base, leaving 11 bases between the germline ends. There are 16 residues in the CDR3.

This clonotype was observed at least ten times. V is TRBV27 and J is TRBJ2-7; 7 bases map to TRBD2. The germline V gene encodes CDR1 MNHEY and CDR2 SMNVEV (reference sequence). J gave up 0 bases and V 3 bases, and 5 bases lay outside the gene matches. This CDR3 region has 15 residues. This CDR3 is CASSLIRDYSYEQYF. For the CDR3, the DNA is TGTGCCAGCAGTTTGATCCGGGACTACTCCTACGAGCAGTACTTC.

At least ten counts were recorded for this clonotype. The gene calls are TRBV18 and TRBJ1-2; 8 bases match TRBD1. The CDR3 has 13 residues. Germline loops: CDR1 KGHSH, CDR2 LQKENI. The ends lost 6 bases at V and 0 bases at J; junction bases unmatched: 0. CDR3 nucleotide sequence: TGTGCCAGCTCGGGACAGGCTAACTATGGCTACACCTTC. This sequence encodes CASSGQANYGYTF.

This clonotype was observed at least ten times. The CDR3 loop reads CSASGQGAYQPQHF. In DNA, the CDR3 is TGCAGTGCTAGTGGTCAGGGGGCGTATCAGCCCCAGCATTTT. The chain carries TRBV20-1 and TRBJ1-5, with 8 bases fitting TRBD1. V trimming: 3 bases; J trimming: 5 bases; junction bases outside the gene matches: 6. The CDR3 sequence is 14 residues long. Germline CDR1 is DFQATT and CDR2 is SNEGSKA (reference sequence).